This note documents a single T cell receptor beta chain sequence. Its antigen is unknown. No base quality values were provided; no much bigger clone lies one nucleotide off. In Seattle, one collaborating source enrolled patients while the infection was active and tracked those patients longitudinally over the course of disease. Collaborating institutions collected whole blood in K2EDTA tubes following their own protocols. For TCRbeta analysis, collaborator samples were shipped as frozen whole blood, as isolated PBMCs, or as DNA extracted from either sample type. TCRbeta CDR3 regions were amplified from genomic DNA by means of the immunoSEQ Assay, a bias-controlled multiplex PCR. Under the source paper's analysis protocol: Within the assay, amplification of reference gene primers was used to estimate how many nucleated cells each sample contained. To quantify the absolute abundance of each unique TCRbeta CDR3 rearrangement, sequence reads were collapsed and filtered. For each sample, productive Simpson clonality was calculated by taking the square root of Simpson's diversity index across productive rearrangements. The immuneACCESS repertoire file appears here via TCRdb, limited to in-frame rearrangements. These files lack a portion of the clones; in checked studies, under half of the deficit traces to unresolved V genes, and the cause of the others is not known. The V and J calls and clone size come from that table; D and trimming were worked out from the DNA. This sample lists some 180,000 clones; roughly four fifths were detected once. 8% to 13% of the sample is held by the ten biggest clonotypes.

The data stem from a study of blood T cell repertoires in COVID-19 (TCRdb year 2020). General notes on the study: Samples from collaborators originated in the United States, Italy and Spain and spanned both the acute and convalescent phases of COVID-19. The material from the prospective study consisted of cDNA or gDNA derived from T cells, B-cell-depleted T cells, or PBMCs. Deeply sampled blood TCRbeta repertoires from subjects exposed to, actively infected with, or recovered from COVID-19 were included in the dataset. The repertoires were released in a freely available public database intended as a resource for research on the immune response to SARS-CoV-2. Samples were obtained from the ongoing ImmuneRACE study (first 160 participants) and from some 1,300 subjects provided by 6 global collaborators. The sample metadata nearly always contained a de-identified subject ID, COVID-19 status, age in years and sex. Where HLA class I and class II types were available, the types were taken from metadata supplied by the sample provider, not from assay-based typing. Results the study describes overall, beyond this receptor: The quantity of clinical and demographic metadata differed by source and by participant and was supplied without curation.

V and J are truncated by 4 bases and 1 base respectively, leaving an intervening sequence of 8 bases. CDR1 is given as MNHEY and CDR2 as SVGAGI, both from the germline V gene. The CDR3 starts with the cysteine, ends with the phenylalanine, and has 15 residues. Here the CDR3 DNA is all that survives: 45 bases in frame from base 1. The sample was peripheral blood. The clonotype was recovered from a woman between 35 and 50 years old with COVID-19, enrolled during active disease. The sequence is built from TRBV6-5 and TRBJ2-6; the best D guess is TRBD2, with 6 bases matching. The CDR3 has the sequence CASSLRESGANVLTF. The sequenced DNA is TGTGCCAGCAGTTTACGGGAGTCTGGGGCCAACGTCCTGACTTTC.